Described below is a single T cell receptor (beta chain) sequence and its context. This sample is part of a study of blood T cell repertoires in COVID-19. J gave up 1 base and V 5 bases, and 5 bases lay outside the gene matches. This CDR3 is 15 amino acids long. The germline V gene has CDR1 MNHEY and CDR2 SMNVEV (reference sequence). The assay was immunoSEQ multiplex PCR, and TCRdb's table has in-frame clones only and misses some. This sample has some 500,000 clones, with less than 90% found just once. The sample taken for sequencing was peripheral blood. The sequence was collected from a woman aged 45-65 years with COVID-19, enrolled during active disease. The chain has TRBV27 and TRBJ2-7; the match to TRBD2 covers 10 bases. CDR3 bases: TGTGCCAGCAGTGCTAGCGGGGGCGCATCCTACGAGCAGTACTTC. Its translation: CASSASGGASYEQYF.